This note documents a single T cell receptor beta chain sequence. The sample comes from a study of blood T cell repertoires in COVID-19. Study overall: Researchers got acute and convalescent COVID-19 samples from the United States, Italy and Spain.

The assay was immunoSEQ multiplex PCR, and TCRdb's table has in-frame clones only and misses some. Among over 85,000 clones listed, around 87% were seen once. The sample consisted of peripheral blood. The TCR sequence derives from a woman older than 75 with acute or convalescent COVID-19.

The CDR3 reads CATAPTGGSYNEQFF. The CDR3 DNA is TGTGCCACCGCCCCGACAGGGGGTTCCTACAATGAGCAGTTCTTC. This chain uses TRBV2 with TRBJ2-1; TRBD1 aligns across 9 bases. CDR3 length equals 15 residues. Germline V gene lookup returns CDR1 SNHLY and CDR2 FYNNEI. The V and J ends lost 10 bases and 1 base, in that order; junction bases with no gene match: 8.